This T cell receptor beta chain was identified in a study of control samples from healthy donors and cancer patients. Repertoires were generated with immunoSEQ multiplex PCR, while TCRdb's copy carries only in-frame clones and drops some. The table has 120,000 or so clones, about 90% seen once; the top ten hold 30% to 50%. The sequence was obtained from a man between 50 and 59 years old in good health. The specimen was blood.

The CDR3 bases are TGTGCCAGTAGTATTAACCAAAACTATGGCTACACCTTC. Translating it yields CASSINQNYGYTF. This chain connects TRBV19 to TRBJ1-2; D is unclear. The ends were cut back, 3 bases at V and 2 bases at J, with 7 bases in the middle. Germline V gives CDR1 LNHDA, CDR2 SQIVND (reference sequence). The CDR3 sequence is 13 residues long.